This record looks at one T cell receptor (beta chain) sequence and its context. Its antigen is as yet unknown. The data originate from a study of response to subunit inactivated influenza vaccine. The CDR3 contains 16 residues. V gave up 5 bases and J gave up 5 bases; unmatched junction bases: 11. Germline V gene data show CDR1 as DFQATT and CDR2 as SNEGSKA (reference sequence). TCRdb re-called the RT-PCR reads through MiXCR, storing one row per CDR3 protein. The sample yields about 500,000 distinct CDR3 sequences, approximately 13% seen once. Whole-study findings and limits: The authors suggested that few new T cells are recruited per seasonal influenza vaccination.

The chain employs TRBV20-1 and TRBJ2-1; 11 nucleotides match TRBD2. This clonotype originated in a man between 50 and 59 years old who received an inactivated influenza vaccine. The sample consisted of PBMCs from blood, taken roughly 48 days after vaccination. CDR3 coding DNA: TGCAGTGCTTATAATAGCGGGAGGGCCCAAAACAATGAGCAGTTCTTC. Protein: CSAYNSGRAQNNEQFF.